This T cell receptor beta chain was obtained from a study of shared clonotypes between healthy human individuals. The V and J ends lost 5 bases and 4 bases respectively, with 15 bases between them. The CDR3 consists of 15 residues. The germline V gene has CDR1 SGHAT and CDR2 FQDESV (reference sequence). Deep-level settings were used for running the assay. Sequenced by immunoSEQ multiplex PCR; TCRdb stores in-frame clones only, minus some. The sample includes more than 400,000 clones, 90% to 96% of them seen just once. With regard to this clone: Its antigen is not identified.

General observations from the study: A reduction in generation probabilities was seen for non-shared clonotypes relative to those shared by all four donors.

Sequenced sample: naive CD4+ T cells sorted from blood. Subset here: CD45RA+ positively selected. V gene TRBV11-1 combines with J gene TRBJ2-1; TRBD2 might be the D (6 bases). The TCR comes from a woman in her twenties or thirties in good health. The CDR3 loop is CASSLAPSDYNEQFF. The CDR3 nucleotides are TGTGCCAGCAGCCTGGCGCCTAGCGATTACAATGAGCAGTTCTTC.